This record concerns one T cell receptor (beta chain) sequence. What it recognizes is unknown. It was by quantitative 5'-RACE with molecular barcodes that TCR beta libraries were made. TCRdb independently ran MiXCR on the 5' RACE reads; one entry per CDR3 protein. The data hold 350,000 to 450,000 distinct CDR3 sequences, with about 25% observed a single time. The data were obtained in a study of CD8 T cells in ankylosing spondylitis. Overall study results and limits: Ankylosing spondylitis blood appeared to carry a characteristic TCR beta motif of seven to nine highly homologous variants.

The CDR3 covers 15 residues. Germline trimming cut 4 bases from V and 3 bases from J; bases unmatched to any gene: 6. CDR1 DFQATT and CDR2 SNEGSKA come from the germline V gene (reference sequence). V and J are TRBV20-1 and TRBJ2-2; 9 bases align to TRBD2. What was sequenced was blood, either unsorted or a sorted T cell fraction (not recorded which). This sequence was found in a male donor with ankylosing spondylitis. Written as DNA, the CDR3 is TGCAGTGCTACTCTAGCGGGAAAGGACACCGGGGAGCTGTTTTTT. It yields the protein CSATLAGKDTGELFF.